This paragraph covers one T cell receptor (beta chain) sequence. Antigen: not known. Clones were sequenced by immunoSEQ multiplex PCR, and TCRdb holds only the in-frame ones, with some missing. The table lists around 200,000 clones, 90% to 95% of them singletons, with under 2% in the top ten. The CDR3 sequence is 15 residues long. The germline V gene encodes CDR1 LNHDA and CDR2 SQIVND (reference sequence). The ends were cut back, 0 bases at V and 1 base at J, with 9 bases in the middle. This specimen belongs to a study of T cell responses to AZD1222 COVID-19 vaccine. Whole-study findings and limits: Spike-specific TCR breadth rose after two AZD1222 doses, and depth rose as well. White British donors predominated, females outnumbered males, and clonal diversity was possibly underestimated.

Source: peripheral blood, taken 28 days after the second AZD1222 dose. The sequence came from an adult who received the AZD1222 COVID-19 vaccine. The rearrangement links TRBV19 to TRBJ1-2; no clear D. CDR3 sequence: CASSIDPAVNYGYTF. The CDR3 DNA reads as TGTGCCAGTAGTATAGATCCAGCCGTTAACTATGGCTACACCTTC.